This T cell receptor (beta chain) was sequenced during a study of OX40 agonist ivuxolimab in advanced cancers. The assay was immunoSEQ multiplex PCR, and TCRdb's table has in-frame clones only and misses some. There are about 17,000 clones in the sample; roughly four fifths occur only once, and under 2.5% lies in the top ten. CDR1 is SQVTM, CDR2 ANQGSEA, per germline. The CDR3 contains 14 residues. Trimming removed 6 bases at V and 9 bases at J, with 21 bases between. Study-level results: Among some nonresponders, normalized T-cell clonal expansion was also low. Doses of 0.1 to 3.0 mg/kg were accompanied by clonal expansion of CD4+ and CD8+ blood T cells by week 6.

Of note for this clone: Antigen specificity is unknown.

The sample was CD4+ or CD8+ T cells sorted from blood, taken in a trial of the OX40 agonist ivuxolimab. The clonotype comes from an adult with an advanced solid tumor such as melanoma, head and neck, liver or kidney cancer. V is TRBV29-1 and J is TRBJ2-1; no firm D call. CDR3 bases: TGCAGCGTCTGCGCTACCGGGCCCCCATTTGAGCAGTTCTTC. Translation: CSVCATGPPFEQFF.